The following is a TCR beta chain sequence with its context. The antigen it recognizes is unknown. Base quality data are lacking; no much larger clone is found one base away. The data were obtained in a study of blood T cell repertoires in COVID-19 (dated by TCRdb to 2020 to 2021). In the study overall: The collaborator samples originated in the United States, Italy and Spain and spanned the acute and convalescent phases of COVID-19. The material from the prospective study consisted of cDNA or gDNA derived from T cells, B-cell-depleted T cells, or PBMCs. Deeply sampled blood TCRbeta repertoires from subjects exposed to, actively infected with, or recovered from COVID-19 were included in the dataset. The repertoires were released in a freely available public database meant as a resource for research on the immune response to SARS-CoV-2. The samples were drawn from the first 160 participants of the ongoing ImmuneRACE study and from 1,254 subjects provided by 6 global collaborators. Nearly every sample came with metadata listing a de-identified subject ID, COVID-19 status, age in years and sex. Where available, HLA class I and class II types were obtained from metadata supplied by the sample provider rather than from assay-based typing. On the study overall, not on this receptor specifically: The amount of clinical and demographic metadata varied by source and participant and was provided uncurated.

Spanning cysteine to phenylalanine, the CDR3 consists of 15 amino acids. Here the CDR3 DNA is all that survives: 45 bases in frame from base 1. Germline trimming: 5 bases from V, 7 bases from J; junction bases outside gene matches: 6. CDR1 MDHEN and CDR2 SYDVKM were looked up in the germline V gene. Each collaborating institution followed its own protocols to collect whole blood in K2EDTA tubes. Collaborator samples were shipped for TCRbeta analysis as frozen whole blood, isolated PBMCs, or DNA extracted from either sample type. TCRbeta CDR3 regions were amplified from genomic DNA using the immunoSEQ Assay, a bias-controlled multiplex PCR. The study's own analysis went as follows. The number of nucleated cells in each sample was estimated by amplification of reference gene primers within the assay. Sequence reads were collapsed and filtered to measure the absolute abundance of every unique TCRbeta CDR3 rearrangement. For each sample, productive Simpson clonality was calculated by taking the square root of Simpson's diversity index across productive rearrangements. Drawn from immuneACCESS, this table holds only the in-frame rearrangements with V and J called that TCRdb kept. Clones are partly lost; checked studies trace under half to an unresolved V gene and leave the rest unexplained. The D gene and trimming were derived from the DNA, and the V and J assignments and clone size from that table. This sample has 100,000 or so clones in its table, and over 75% of those were observed once. Around 4% of the sample lies in the top ten.

The TCR was taken from a man aged 50 to 60 with acute or convalescent COVID-19. The sequenced sample consisted of peripheral blood. The chain couples TRBV28 to TRBJ1-5; TRBD1 aligns with 12 central bases. The nucleotide sequence is TGTGCCAGCAGTCCCGGGACAGGGGGCGGCCAGCCCCAGCATTTT. It is translated as CASSPGTGGGQPQHF.